Below, 10 T cell receptor beta chains from the same sample are listed, as sequenced in a study of beta chain features in type 1 diabetes (dated by TCRdb to the late 2010s). To prepare the library, the immunoSEQ multiplex PCR assay was applied. The entire amount of isolated RNA was reverse transcribed using the High Capacity cDNA Reverse Transcription Kit, so the sequenced TCRB transcripts were expressed ones. As stored in TCRdb, this immuneACCESS dataset retains in-frame rearrangements with V and J assigned. A fraction of the clones does not appear; measured against another copy, unresolved V genes explain less than half of the discrepancy, and the remainder lacks a known reason. The sample includes 620,000 or so clones, with around 15% observed a single time. Approximately 0.093% of the sample rests with the top ten. Sequencing input: naive CD4+ T cells from blood. This sample's cell subset or site label indicates: true naive CD4+ T cells. These receptors all come from a man between 18 and 35 years old in good health.

This clone has more than one count but fewer than ten. This chain uses TRBV7-2 with TRBJ2-3; a possible D gene is TRBD2 (6 bases). V lost 5 bases to trimming and J lost 2 bases, with 14 bases between them. CDR1 SGHTA and CDR2 FQGNSA come from the germline V gene. The CDR3 totals 15 residues. Written as DNA, the CDR3 is TGTGCCAGCAGCCTGACTAGGTGGGCCACAGATACGCAGTATTTT. Its translation: CASSLTRWATDTQYF.

This clone has more than one count but fewer than ten. V and J are TRBV5-1 and TRBJ1-2, with D uncertain. The germline V and J ends were trimmed by 4 bases and 5 bases, with 12 bases remaining between them. Germline V gives CDR1 SGHRS, CDR2 YFSETQ. The CDR3 sequence is 13 residues long. The CDR3 protein is CASSLLSEYGYTF. CDR3 nucleotide sequence: TGCGCCAGCAGCCTCTTATCGGAATATGGCTACACCTTC.

V is TRBV4-1 and J is TRBJ2-1; D not resolved. V was cut by 1 base and J by 0 bases, with 4 bases left in between. Germline V CDR1 and CDR2: MGHRA, YSYEKL. The CDR3 runs 14 residues. CDR3 nucleotide sequence: TGCGCCAGCAGCCAAGTGGACTCCTACAATGAGCAGTTCTTC. Its protein product is CASSQVDSYNEQFF.

This clone was found a few times. This chain joins TRBV10-3 and TRBJ2-2; no clear D. The CDR3 is 13 amino acids. CDR1 is ENHRY, CDR2 SYGVKD, per germline. Trimming cost V 9 bases and J 0 bases, with 8 bases left between them. CDR3: CAMGSSNTGELFF. CDR3 nucleotides: TGTGCCATGGGGTCTTCGAACACCGGGGAGCTGTTTTTT.

This clone was detected a few times. The chain has TRBV9 and TRBJ1-2; a possible D gene is TRBD1 (5 bases). V was trimmed by 4 bases and J by 8 bases, leaving 12 bases between them. Germline V gives CDR1 SGDLS, CDR2 YYNGEE. This CDR3 contains 12 residues. The CDR3 coding sequence is TGTGCCAGCAGCCGCAGACGGGACGGCTACACCTTC. It encodes CASSRRRDGYTF. Looking up the rest from reference TRBV9 and TRBJ1-2 gives the full variable domain: DSGVTQTPKHLITATGQRVTLRCSPRSGDLSVYWYQQSLDQGLQFLIQYYNGEERAKGNILERFSAQQFPDLHSELNLSSLELGDSALYFCASSRRRDGYTFGSGTRLTVV.

Points on this clone: Other DNA sequences of this sample code for an identical CDR3. The chain links TRBV28 to TRBJ2-7, with TRBD1 as a possible D gene (6 bases). The CDR3 loop spans 15 amino acids. The germline V gene has CDR1 MDHEN and CDR2 SYDVKM. The V end was cut by 2 bases, the J end by 0 bases, with 11 bases between. CDR3 bases: TGTGCCAGCAGTTTAGGCACAGGGACCTCCTACGAGCAGTACTTC. Its translation: CASSLGTGTSYEQYF.

This clone was counted a few times. This rearrangement joins TRBV4-3 to TRBJ2-4, with D hard to call. Germline CDR1 is LGHNA and CDR2 is YSLEER. Trimming took 1 base from V and 5 from J, leaving 9 bases between them. This CDR3 is built from 14 residues. CDR3 nucleotide sequence: TGCGCCAGCAGCCAAGGGAGACGGGAAAACATTCAGTACTTC. This gives the protein CASSQGRRENIQYF.

Many counts were recorded for this clone. The chain carries TRBV28 and TRBJ2-1; maybe TRBD2 (6 bases). The V gene lost 6 bases and the J gene lost 8 bases, with 8 bases spanning the gap. In germline, CDR1 is MDHEN, CDR2 SYDVKM. This CDR3 is 11 amino acids long. The CDR3 region is CASRSGYEQFF. The CDR3 DNA follows: TGTGCCAGCAGGAGCGGGTATGAGCAGTTCTTC.

The chain combines TRBV5-6 with TRBJ1-1; 9 bases match TRBD1. CDR1 and CDR2 from the germline V gene are SGHDT and YYEEEE. There are 17 residues in the CDR3. The junction had 16 bases not matched to a gene; V was cut back by 4 bases and J by 6 bases. The CDR3 reads CASSARPDRGFFAEAFF. The CDR3, as DNA: TGTGCCAGCAGCGCACGGCCGGACAGGGGTTTTTTCGCTGAAGCTTTCTTT.

The gene calls are TRBV12-5 and TRBJ2-3; 11 nucleotides agree with TRBD2. The V gene's germline CDR1 is LGHNT and CDR2 FRNRAP. This CDR3 is 19 amino acids long. J was trimmed by 2 bases and V by 1 base; bases with no gene match: 11. CDR3 nucleotide sequence: TGTGCTAGTGGTTTGGCGCTCCCAGGGACTAGCGGAAACACAGATACGCAGTATTTT. This codes for CASGLALPGTSGNTDTQYF.